The 9 T cell receptor beta chains below were found in one sample sequenced in a study of early T cells in non-severe SARS-CoV-2 infection. TCRdb fed the 5' RACE reads into MiXCR, producing one record per CDR3 protein. Among 85,000 to 100,000 distinct CDR3 sequences listed, about 10% were seen once. This material consisted of whole blood, taken at baseline. The source is an adult who was a healthcare worker with PCR-confirmed SARS-CoV-2 infection or an uninfected control (not recorded which).

The chain employs TRBV2 and TRBJ2-7, with 7 nucleotides matching TRBD2. Germline loops: CDR1 SNHLY, CDR2 FYNNEI. The CDR3 totals 16 residues. V dropped 5 bases and J dropped 2; count of bases not matched to a gene: 12. The CDR3 region is CASSPLVSGKAYEQYF. CDR3 DNA: TGTGCCAGCAGTCCCCTCGTAAGCGGGAAGGCCTACGAGCAGTACTTC.

The V and J genes are TRBV29-1 and TRBJ2-3, with 9 nucleotides matching TRBD1. The CDR3 loop spans 15 amino acids. The V gene end was trimmed by 4 bases and the J gene end by 2 bases; junction bases not matched to a gene: 7. Per germline, CDR1 SQVTM and CDR2 ANQGSEA. CDR3 DNA: TGCAGCGTTGGCCTGACAGGGGGGATCACAGATACGCAGTATTTT. This translates into CSVGLTGGITDTQYF.

J is TRBJ2-7 and V is TRBV20-1; 11 bases are a match to TRBD1. Germline trimming cut 5 bases from V and 2 bases from J; bases unmatched to any gene: 8. Germline assignment: CDR1 DFQATT and CDR2 SNEGSKA (reference sequence). The CDR3 is 15 residues long. The CDR3 reads CSAHGGGQGAYEQYF. Written as DNA, the CDR3 is TGCAGTGCTCACGGCGGGGGACAGGGGGCCTACGAGCAGTACTTC.

This clonotype showed up just a few times. This chain links TRBV6-2 or TRBV6-3 with TRBJ2-1, with D possibly called TRBD1 or TRBD2 (5 bases each). The CDR3 consists of 15 residues. Trimming left V 5 bases short and J 13 bases short, with 24 bases between. Germline CDR1 MNHEY, CDR2 SVGEGT. This CDR3 is CASSILGPQGDSQFF. The DNA for the CDR3 is TGTGCCAGCAGTATACTAGGTCCCCAGGGTGACAGTCAGTTCTTC.

This clonotype was counted a few times. The V call is TRBV20-1, the J call TRBJ2-5, with TRBD1 identical over 8 bases. The CDR3 is 12 amino acids. J was trimmed by 5 bases and V by 5 bases; bases with no gene match: 4. Per germline, CDR1 DFQATT and CDR2 SNEGSKA (reference sequence). The chain's CDR3 is CSAPGGRETQYF. The CDR3 coding sequence is TGCAGTGCTCCAGGGGGCCGGGAGACCCAGTACTTC.

DNA for the CDR3: TGCAGCGTTTCGGGGGGTGGGAGAGATACGCAGTATTTT. Residues: CSVSGGGRDTQYF. The chain is built from TRBV29-1 and TRBJ2-3; 7 nucleotides align to TRBD2. V was pared by 5 bases and J by 5 bases, with 7 bases of the junction left unmatched. The V gene's germline CDR1 is SQVTM and CDR2 ANQGSEA. The CDR3 totals 13 residues.

This clonotype was counted only a few times. The genes are TRBV6-2 or TRBV6-3 and TRBJ1-1; no clear D. There are 12 residues in the CDR3. Germline lookup yields CDR1 MNHEY and CDR2 SVGEGT. V lost 8 bases and J lost 5, with 12 bases in between. The CDR3 here is CASEDPGTEAFF. The DNA for the CDR3 is TGTGCCAGCGAGGACCCCGGGACTGAAGCTTTCTTT.

This clonotype was seen at least ten times. This chain links TRBV11-2 with TRBJ2-1; D ambiguous. This CDR3 contains 11 residues. CDR1 SGHAT and CDR2 FQNNGV come from the germline V gene. V lost 2 bases to trimming and J lost 8 bases, with 4 bases between them. The CDR3 reads CASSLIDEQFF. CDR3 nucleotides: TGTGCCAGCAGCTTAATTGATGAGCAGTTCTTC. Full variable domain (remainder filled in from reference TRBV11-2 and TRBJ2-1): EAGVAQSPRYKIIEKRQSVAFWCNPISGHATLYWYQQILGQGPKLLIQFQNNGVVDDSQLPKDRFSAERLKGVDSTLKIQPAKLEDSAVYLCASSLIDEQFFGPGTRLTVL.

The rearrangement links TRBV4-3 to TRBJ2-2; D ambiguous. Per germline, CDR1 LGHNA and CDR2 YSLEER. The CDR3 spans 14 residues. V gave up 4 bases and J gave up 4 bases, with 10 bases separating them. CDR3 coding DNA: TGCGCCAGCAGCCGAGCCGGTGGCACCGGGGAGCTGTTTTTT. This sequence encodes CASSRAGGTGELFF.